These 15 T cell receptor beta chains came from one sample sequenced in a study of cytomegalovirus exposure and HLA in healthy donors. The PCR was carried out with 60 Vbeta primers and 13 Jbeta primers. Assay used: immunoSEQ multiplex PCR; TCRdb lists only in-frame clones, some missing. The table records roughly 180,000 clones, roughly four fifths of them present only once. Material: PBMCs. These receptors were taken from a male donor in good health and CMV-seronegative.

In this sample, this clone turned up a few times. The chain has TRBV25-1 and TRBJ1-1; 9 bases are shared with TRBD1. This CDR3 has 17 residues. Germline V gives CDR1 MGHDK, CDR2 SYGVNS. Trimming took 5 bases from V and 1 from J; bases not matched to a gene: 11. CDR3 DNA sequence: TGTGCCAGCAGTCCCGGGGGGACAGGGTGGAGGAACACTGAAGCTTTCTTT. This encodes CASSPGGTGWRNTEAFF.

The gene calls are TRBV7-3 and TRBJ2-5; D is undetermined. The CDR3 loop spans 13 amino acids. Germline CDR1 reads SGHTA; CDR2 reads FQGTGA. V lost 0 bases and J lost 1, with 3 bases in between. CDR3 sequence (DNA): TGTGCCAGCAGCTTAACCCGCCAAGAGACCCAGTACTTC. It yields the protein CASSLTRQETQYF. Full variable domain (outside the CDR3, taken from reference TRBV7-3 and TRBJ2-5): GAGVSQTPSNKVTEKGKYVELRCDPISGHTALYWYRQSLGQGPEFLIYFQGTGAADDSGLPNDRFFAVRPEGSVSTLKIQRTERGDSAVYLCASSLTRQETQYFGPGTRLLVL.

The chain joins TRBV10-2 to TRBJ1-5, with D possibly TRBD1 on 6 matching bases. The CDR3 totals 13 residues. Trimming removed 4 bases at V and 5 bases at J, with 9 bases between. Germline V gene lookup returns CDR1 WSHSY and CDR2 SAAADI. The CDR3 here is CASSGAGDQPQHF. The CDR3 coding sequence is TGCGCCAGCAGTGGGGCAGGGGATCAGCCCCAGCATTTT.

This clone was seen a handful of times. The V call is TRBV13, the J call TRBJ2-1; D is unclear. V was clipped by 3 bases and J by 0 bases, with 12 bases between them. CDR3 length: 16 amino acids. Germline CDR1 PRHDT, CDR2 FYEKMQ (reference sequence). The CDR3 DNA follows: TGTGCCAGCAGCTTCTATATGGAGAGCTCCTACAATGAGCAGTTCTTC. This encodes CASSFYMESSYNEQFF.

The chain uses TRBV7-7 and TRBJ2-5, with 8 bases matching TRBD2. The germline CDR1 and CDR2 sequences are SSHAT and FNYEAQ (reference sequence). The ends lost 5 bases at V and 1 base at J; junction bases unmatched: 3. The CDR3 runs 14 residues. The DNA of the CDR3 is TGTGCCAGCAGCCAGAGCGGGAGCCAAGAGACCCAGTACTTC. Amino acids: CASSQSGSQETQYF.

This clone was seen a handful of times. The rearrangement joins TRBV6-1 to TRBJ2-3; D call uncertain. The CDR3 length is 11 residues. Looked up from germline, CDR1 is MNHNS and CDR2 is SASEGT. Trimming left V 5 bases short and J 5 bases short, with 5 bases between. The CDR3 DNA reads TGTGCCAGCAGTTCAAAAGATACGCAGTATTTT. Encoded protein: CASSSKDTQYF.

The table lists this clone with a few counts. This CDR3 is CASSRETGQYTEAFF. The CDR3 coding sequence is TGTGCCAGCAGTCGCGAGACAGGCCAGTACACTGAAGCTTTCTTT. The chain carries TRBV6-5 and TRBJ1-1, with D perhaps matching TRBD1 (6 bases). In germline, CDR1 is MNHEY, CDR2 SVGAGI. There are 15 residues in the CDR3. Trimming took off 5 bases at V and 3 bases at J, with 16 bases between the two ends.

This chain uses TRBV11-2 with TRBJ2-1; 9 bases map to TRBD2. J lost 4 bases, V lost 5 bases, and 6 bases had no gene match. The CDR3 runs to 15 residues. Germline values: CDR1 SGHAT, CDR2 FQNNGV. The CDR3 bases are TGTGCCAGCAGCCCGCCTAGCGGGGTTTACAATGAGCAGTTCTTC. It specifies CASSPPSGVYNEQFF. The full variable domain, its missing parts supplied by reference TRBV11-2 and TRBJ2-1, is EAGVAQSPRYKIIEKRQSVAFWCNPISGHATLYWYQQILGQGPKLLIQFQNNGVVDDSQLPKDRFSAERLKGVDSTLKIQPAKLEDSAVYLCASSPPSGVYNEQFFGPGTRLTVL.

The sample holds a few counts of this clone. The V and J genes are TRBV4-3 and TRBJ2-3, with D unclear. V dropped 0 bases and J dropped 1 base, with 5 bases sitting between them. The CDR3 covers 14 residues. Germline CDR1 is LGHNA and CDR2 is YSLEER. CDR3 amino acids: CASSQEKRTDTQYF. The CDR3 DNA is TGCGCCAGCAGCCAAGAAAAGCGCACAGATACGCAGTATTTT.

The V gene is TRBV30, the J gene TRBJ2-1, with D possibly matching TRBD1 (5 bases). Germline V gives CDR1 GTSNPN, CDR2 SVGIG (reference sequence). The germline V and J ends were trimmed by 3 bases and 12 bases, with 12 bases remaining between them. The CDR3 has 11 amino acids. The CDR3 nucleotides are TGTGCCTGGAGACCAGGGTCTGGGCAGTTCTTC. This encodes CAWRPGSGQFF.

V and J are TRBV2 and TRBJ2-1; maybe TRBD1 (8 bases). Trimming cost V 8 bases and J 4 bases, with 21 bases left between them. Per germline, CDR1 SNHLY and CDR2 FYNNEI. This CDR3 is built from 16 residues. The CDR3 loop is CASLQGGSDPYNEQFF. CDR3 nucleotide sequence: TGTGCCAGCTTACAGGGGGGGTCGGATCCTTACAATGAGCAGTTCTTC.

The DNA of the CDR3 is TGTGCCAGCAGCTTAAACGTCGGGAGCAACCCGGATTACAATGAGCAGTTCTTC. It translates to CASSLNVGSNPDYNEQFF. V usage is TRBV7-6 and J usage is TRBJ2-1; D may be TRBD2 (6 bases). Trimming cost V 2 bases and J 4 bases, with 21 bases left between them. The length of the CDR3 is 18 residues. Looked up from germline, CDR1 is SGHVS and CDR2 is FNYEAQ.

This clone appeared once. The CDR3 bases are TGTGCCAGCAGCTTGGGGGTAGCCTCCTACAATGAGCAGTTCTTC. Its translation is CASSLGVASYNEQFF. This chain uses TRBV5-6 with TRBJ2-1; D is uncertain. The germline CDR1 and CDR2 sequences are SGHDT and YYEEEE. Trimming took off 0 bases at V and 0 bases at J, with 7 bases between the two ends. The CDR3 totals 15 residues.

In its sample, this clone was seen a few times. The chain recombines TRBV6-5 with TRBJ2-1; D is possibly TRBD2 (5 bases). This CDR3 spans 13 amino acids. Between the trimmed V and J ends, which lost 5 bases and 8 bases, there was a span of 13 bases. Germline V gene lookup returns CDR1 MNHEY and CDR2 SVGAGI. The CDR3 bases are TGTGCCAGCAGTAGGGAGTCGCTCGATGAGCAGTTCTTC. Its translation: CASSRESLDEQFF.

The rearrangement uses TRBV4-2 and TRBJ1-6, with 7 bases fitting TRBD1. V trimming: 1 base; J trimming: 8 bases; junction bases outside the gene matches: 5. The CDR3 sequence is 15 residues long. CDR1 and CDR2 from the germline V gene are LGHNA and YNFKEQ. DNA for the CDR3: TGTGCCAGCAGCCAAGGGGACAGCGCCTATTCACCCCTCCACTTT. Its protein product is CASSQGDSAYSPLHF.